The 28 T cell receptor beta chains presented below share a single source sample, sequenced in a study of cytomegalovirus exposure and HLA in healthy donors. PCR employed 60 Vbeta and 13 Jbeta primers. The method was immunoSEQ multiplex PCR; TCRdb's version includes in-frame clones alone and lacks a portion of them. In all, the sample yields about 39,000 clones. Material for sequencing was PBMCs. The receptors come from a male donor in good health and CMV-seronegative.

The rearrangement links TRBV10-3 to TRBJ2-7; 7 bases agree with TRBD1. The germline V gene has CDR1 ENHRY and CDR2 SYGVKD. The CDR3 consists of 13 residues. V dropped 11 bases and J dropped 2; count of bases not matched to a gene: 9. As DNA, the CDR3 is TGTGCCTCCTCCGGGACAGACACCTACGAGCAGTACTTC. Its translation: CASSGTDTYEQYF.

The J gene is TRBJ1-2, the V gene TRBV6-1, with D perhaps TRBD1 (5 bases). Per germline, CDR1 MNHNS and CDR2 SASEGT. CDR3 length: 13 amino acids. V was clipped by 0 bases and J by 8 bases, with 10 bases between them. The CDR3 DNA is TGTGCCAGCAGTGAAGCCGGGGGACGAGGCTACACCTTC. This encodes CASSEAGGRGYTF.

The chain combines TRBV6-1 with TRBJ1-5, with D perhaps matching TRBD1 (5 bases). Germline V gene sequence: CDR1 MNHNS, CDR2 SASEGT. The V gene lost 6 bases and the J gene lost 4 bases, with 7 bases spanning the gap. This CDR3 has 12 residues. The CDR3 sequence: CASRGGNQPQHF. The CDR3 DNA sequence: TGTGCCAGCAGGGGGGGGAATCAGCCCCAGCATTTT.

V gene TRBV11-2 combines with J gene TRBJ1-2; TRBD1 matches at 7 bases. In germline, CDR1 is SGHAT, CDR2 FQNNGV. The CDR3 consists of 13 residues. V shed 6 bases, J shed 8 bases, and the junction held 9 bases outside the gene matches. The DNA for the CDR3 is TGTGCCAGCAGGAACGCACCAGGGGGAGGCTACACCTTC. It specifies CASRNAPGGGYTF.

The chain combines TRBV4-2 with TRBJ1-4, with a possible D match to TRBD1 (5 bases). The CDR3 length is 15 residues. V was shortened by 0 bases and J by 7 bases, with 12 bases between the two germline ends. Germline loops: CDR1 LGHNA, CDR2 YNFKEQ. CDR3 residues: CASSQDKGASEKLFF. The CDR3 DNA sequence: TGTGCCAGCAGCCAAGATAAAGGGGCGAGTGAAAAACTGTTTTTT.

This chain connects TRBV27 to TRBJ1-3; weak D call: TRBD1 (5 bases). V lost 5 bases and J 6 bases, leaving 14 bases between the germline ends. The CDR3 extends over 14 amino acids. Per the germline V gene, CDR1 is MNHEY and CDR2 is SMNVEV (reference sequence). The CDR3 DNA reads TGTGCCAGCAGTCCCGCCGACAGACCAAACACCATATATTTT. Residues: CASSPADRPNTIYF.

This chain connects TRBV7-8 to TRBJ2-5; 8 positions match TRBD2. Germline CDR1 is SGHVS and CDR2 is FQNEAQ. Unmatched junction bases numbered 5, after V lost 5 bases and J lost 6 bases. The CDR3 extends over 13 amino acids. CDR3 sequence (DNA): TGTGCCAGCAGCCCCGGGGGGGCAAAGACCCAGTACTTC. Translation gives CASSPGGAKTQYF.

This rearrangement joins TRBV27 to TRBJ1-4; 7 bases match TRBD1. Germline trimming cut 3 bases from V and 2 bases from J; bases unmatched to any gene: 9. The CDR3 consists of 17 residues. Germline-derived CDR1 and CDR2 are MNHEY and SMNVEV (reference sequence). CDR3 nucleotides: TGTGCCAGCAGTTTTTGGGCAGGGGGGATCACTAATGAAAAACTGTTTTTT. Its translation: CASSFWAGGITNEKLFF.

The V gene is TRBV7-6, the J gene TRBJ2-5; D possibly corresponds to TRBD2 (7 bases). Per the germline V gene, CDR1 is SGHVS and CDR2 is FNYEAQ. V lost 5 bases to trimming and J lost 4 bases, with 17 bases between them. The CDR3 consists of 15 residues. The CDR3 loop is CASSPHGGLGETQYF. The CDR3 nucleotides read TGTGCCAGCAGCCCTCACGGGGGGCTGGGAGAGACCCAGTACTTC.

The rearrangement uses TRBV18 and TRBJ1-1; TRBD1 aligns across 11 bases. The germline V gene encodes CDR1 KGHSH and CDR2 LQKENI. V lost 5 bases, J lost 4 bases, and 3 bases stayed unmatched. The CDR3 is 14 amino acids. For the CDR3, the DNA is TGTGCCAGCTCAAAGGACAGGGGGCCCACTGAAGCTTTCTTT. Amino acid sequence: CASSKDRGPTEAFF.

The gene calls are TRBV12-5 and TRBJ1-6; 9 bases are a match to TRBD1. The V gene end was trimmed by 5 bases and the J gene end by 7 bases; junction bases not matched to a gene: 3. Per germline, CDR1 LGHNT and CDR2 FRNRAP. CDR3 length: 14 amino acids. Here the CDR3 DNA reads TGTGCTAGTGGTCGGACAGGGGCAAATTCACCCCTCCACTTT. Amino acid sequence: CASGRTGANSPLHF.

The chain carries TRBV6-4 and TRBJ1-6; weak D call: TRBD1 (6 bases). Trimming left V 6 bases short and J 0 bases short, with 9 bases between. Looked up from germline, CDR1 is MRHNA and CDR2 is SNTAGT. The CDR3 runs 15 residues. CDR3 amino acids: CASRGAGSYNSPLHF. The CDR3 region has the DNA TGTGCCAGCAGGGGGGCGGGCTCCTATAATTCACCCCTCCACTTT.

The V gene is TRBV6-1, the J gene TRBJ1-5, with D unresolved. The CDR3 contains 18 residues. Trimming took off 0 bases at V and 0 bases at J, with 15 bases between the two ends. Germline V gene sequence: CDR1 MNHNS, CDR2 SASEGT. The CDR3 nucleotides are TGTGCCAGCAGTGAAGCTATAAGTGGAGGGAATAGCAATCAGCCCCAGCATTTT. The encoded protein is CASSEAISGGNSNQPQHF.

V usage is TRBV6-5 and J usage is TRBJ2-1; the match to TRBD2 covers 8 bases. Unmatched junction bases numbered 8, after V lost 0 bases and J lost 7 bases. Germline values: CDR1 MNHEY, CDR2 SVGAGI. The CDR3 covers 16 residues. CDR3 sequence (DNA): TGTGCCAGCAGTTACTCGTCGGGGGGGCCCGGAAATGAGCAGTTCTTC. Translation gives CASSYSSGGPGNEQFF.

The CDR3 DNA is TGTGCAAGTCGCTTACAAGTGGTAGCGCTCCAAGAGACCCAGTACTTC. As protein: CASRLQVVALQETQYF. The rearrangement links TRBV12-2 to TRBJ2-5; the D call of TRBD2 is as the table states it, not checked on the DNA. TRBV12-2 is a pseudogene locus. The CDR3 length is 16 residues.

This chain joins TRBV19 and TRBJ2-2; D may be TRBD1 (5 bases). V shed 6 bases and J shed 4 bases, with 9 bases lying between them. Germline V lookup: CDR1 LNHDA, CDR2 SQIVND (reference sequence). This CDR3 is built from 13 residues. CDR3 DNA: TGTGCCAGTAGGCGAAGGGGCACCGGGGAGCTGTTTTTT. Translated: CASRRRGTGELFF.

The chain recombines TRBV7-2 with TRBJ2-7, with TRBD1 matching 7 bases. CDR3 size: 12 residues. Looked up from germline, CDR1 is SGHTA and CDR2 is FQGNSA. The J segment lost 4 bases and the V segment lost 5 bases, leaving 2 bases of the junction unmatched. The CDR3 region is CASSRGQYEQYF. CDR3 sequence (DNA): TGTGCCAGCAGCCGGGGACAGTACGAGCAGTACTTC.

V and J are TRBV11-3 and TRBJ2-2; 8 bases fit TRBD1. Germline V CDR1 and CDR2: SGHNT, YENEEA. V trimming: 6 bases; J trimming: 0 bases; junction bases outside the gene matches: 9. The CDR3 is 17 residues long. The CDR3 is CASSLGQGASNTGELFF. CDR3 DNA: TGTGCCAGCAGTCTAGGACAGGGAGCTTCGAACACCGGGGAGCTGTTTTTT.

V and J are TRBV13 and TRBJ2-1, with 8 bases matching TRBD2. This CDR3 comprises 18 residues. V trimming: 5 bases; J trimming: 6 bases; junction bases outside the gene matches: 18. Germline V lookup: CDR1 PRHDT, CDR2 FYEKMQ (reference sequence). The CDR3 DNA reads as TGTGCCAGCAGCCCCCGGATTGGTGCGGGGGGAATCTTCAATGAGCAGTTCTTC. This encodes CASSPRIGAGGIFNEQFF.

V and J are TRBV7-2 and TRBJ2-1; 12 bases are a match to TRBD2. Germline values: CDR1 SGHTA, CDR2 FQGNSA. The V and J ends lost 0 bases and 11 bases, in that order; junction bases with no gene match: 2. CDR3 length equals 14 residues. The CDR3 protein is CASSLALAGGQQFF. The DNA for the CDR3 is TGTGCCAGCAGCTTAGCGCTAGCGGGGGGGCAGCAGTTCTTC.

The V and J genes are TRBV7-9 and TRBJ2-1, with 9 bases aligning to TRBD2. Germline CDR1 SEHNR, CDR2 FQNEAQ (reference sequence). The CDR3 has 13 residues. J gave up 7 bases and V 8 bases, and 6 bases lay outside the gene matches. The CDR3 DNA is TGTGCCAGCGGTGCGGGGGGGCGGAATGAGCAGTTCTTC. As protein: CASGAGGRNEQFF.

The rearrangement uses TRBV5-6 and TRBJ2-5; 9 bases are a match to TRBD2. V dropped 4 bases and J dropped 3; count of bases not matched to a gene: 10. Germline CDR1 and CDR2: SGHDT and YYEEEE. This CDR3 region has 16 residues. In DNA, the CDR3 is TGTGCCAGCAGCAGGGCCAGCGGGGGGACGAAAGAGACCCAGTACTTC. This sequence encodes CASSRASGGTKETQYF.

V and J are TRBV7-9 and TRBJ2-5, with 8 bases identical to TRBD2. CDR3 size: 14 residues. The J segment lost 3 bases and the V segment lost 5 bases, leaving 5 bases of the junction unmatched. Germline V gives CDR1 SEHNR, CDR2 FQNEAQ (reference sequence). CDR3 in DNA: TGTGCCAGCAGCAAACTAGCGGCAGAAGAGACCCAGTACTTC. Translation gives CASSKLAAEETQYF.

This rearrangement joins TRBV5-1 to TRBJ2-3, with TRBD1 identical over 8 bases. The junction had 3 bases not matched to a gene; V was cut back by 4 bases and J by 2 bases. The CDR3 has 14 residues. Germline V gene lookup returns CDR1 SGHRS and CDR2 YFSETQ. In nucleotides, the CDR3 is TGCGCCAGCAGCCTGGACAGGGACACAGATACGCAGTATTTT. Translating gives CASSLDRDTDTQYF.

The rearrangement links TRBV7-9 to TRBJ1-2; D might be TRBD1 (5 bases). This CDR3 has 13 residues. Germline assignment: CDR1 SEHNR and CDR2 FQNEAQ (reference sequence). Trimming removed 4 bases at V and 2 bases at J, with 8 bases between. In DNA, the CDR3 is TGTGCCAGCAGCTCCCAGGGAAACTATGGCTACACCTTC. Translation gives CASSSQGNYGYTF.

V usage is TRBV4-1 and J usage is TRBJ1-6, with D perhaps TRBD1 (6 bases). Per the germline V gene, CDR1 is MGHRA and CDR2 is YSYEKL. The CDR3 totals 17 residues. Trimming shortened V by 0 bases and J by 8 bases, and 17 bases separated the two germline ends. Here the CDR3 reads CASSQEGGLPKDSPLHF. CDR3 DNA: TGCGCCAGCAGCCAAGAAGGGGGTCTGCCCAAGGATTCACCCCTCCACTTT.

The chain links TRBV5-4 to TRBJ2-7; 10 positions agree with TRBD2. Trimming removed 3 bases from V and 12 bases from J; junction bases left unmatched: 15. CDR3 size: 15 residues. Germline V CDR1 and CDR2: SGHNT, YYREEE (reference sequence). The CDR3 spells CASSSGGLATTEWYF. The CDR3 DNA follows: TGTGCCAGCAGCTCGGGGGGACTAGCGACTACGGAGTGGTACTTC.

DNA of the CDR3: TGTGCCGAGCGAGGGCCTTGCGAGCAGTACTTC. It is translated as CAERGPCEQYF. J is TRBJ2-7 and V is TRBV19, with TRBD2 as a possible D gene (5 bases). CDR3 length: 11 amino acids. Germline V gives CDR1 LNHDA, CDR2 SQIVND (reference sequence). The germline V and J ends were trimmed by 11 bases and 6 bases, with 14 bases remaining between them.